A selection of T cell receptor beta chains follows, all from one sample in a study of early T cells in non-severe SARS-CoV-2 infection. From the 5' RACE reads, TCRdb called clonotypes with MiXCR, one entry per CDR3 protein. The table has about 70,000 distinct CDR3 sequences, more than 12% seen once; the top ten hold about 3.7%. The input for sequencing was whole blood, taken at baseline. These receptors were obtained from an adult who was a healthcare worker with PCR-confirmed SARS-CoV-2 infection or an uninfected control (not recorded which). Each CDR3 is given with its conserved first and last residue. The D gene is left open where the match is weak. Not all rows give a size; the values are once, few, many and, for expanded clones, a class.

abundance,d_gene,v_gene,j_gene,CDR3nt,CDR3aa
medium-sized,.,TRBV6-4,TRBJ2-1,TGTGCCAGCAGTGAAGACAGTAGTTACAATGAGCAGTTCTTC,CASSEDSSYNEQFF
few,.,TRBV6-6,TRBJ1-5,TGTGCCAGCAGTTACTCGAGGGGGGATCAGCCCCAGCATTTT,CASSYSRGDQPQHF
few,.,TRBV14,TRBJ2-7,TGTGCCAGCAGCCAAGAAGCGGCCAGGAGAACCTACGAGCAGTACTTC,CASSQEAARRTYEQYF
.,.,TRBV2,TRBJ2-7,TGTGCCAGCAGTGTTCACTACGAGCAGTACTTC,CASSVHYEQYF
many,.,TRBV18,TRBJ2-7,TGTGCCAGCTCATCCGGACTAACCTACGAGCAGTACTTC,CASSSGLTYEQYF
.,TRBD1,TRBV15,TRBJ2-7,TGTGCCACCAGCAGAGATCTGTTAGGGACAGGGGGCGAGCAGTACTTC,CATSRDLLGTGGEQYF
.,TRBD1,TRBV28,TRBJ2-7,TGTGCCAGCAGGGGGGACAGGGTATCTCACGAGCAGTACTTC,CASRGDRVSHEQYF
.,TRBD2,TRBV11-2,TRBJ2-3,TGTGCCAGCAGCTTCCTAGCGGGAGGGACAGATACGCAGTATTTT,CASSFLAGGTDTQYF
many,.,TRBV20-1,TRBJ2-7,TGCAGTGCTAGGGAGGGACTTAGTAGCGTGAAGCAGTACTTC,CSAREGLSSVKQYF
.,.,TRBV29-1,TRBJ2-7,TGCAGCTTCTCTTCGGGGACGGTGACCTACGAGCAGTACTTC,CSFSSGTVTYEQYF
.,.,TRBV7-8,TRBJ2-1,TGTGCCAGCAGCTCCCGGGGAGAGGGACTTGGGCAGTTCTTC,CASSSRGEGLGQFF
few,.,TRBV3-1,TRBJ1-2,TGTGCCAGCAGCCAAGATTGGTATGGCTACACCTTC,CASSQDWYGYTF
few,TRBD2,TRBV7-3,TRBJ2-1,TGTGCCAGCAGCTTAACTAGCGGGAGAGACAATGAGCAGTTCTTC,CASSLTSGRDNEQFF
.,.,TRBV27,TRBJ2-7,TGTGCCAGCAGTTCTATCCGGGATTGGCCCTCCGAGCAGTACTTC,CASSSIRDWPSEQYF
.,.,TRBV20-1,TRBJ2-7,TGCAGTGCTAGCCACTCCCAGAGTCCCCCAGGGGTGCAGTACTTC,CSASHSQSPPGVQYF
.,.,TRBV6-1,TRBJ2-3,TGTGCCAGCCAAGCCTACGGCGAGGGGGATACGCAGTATTTT,CASQAYGEGDTQYF
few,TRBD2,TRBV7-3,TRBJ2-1,TGTGCCAGCAGCCCCCTGAGCGGGGGCAATGAGCAGTTCTTC,CASSPLSGGNEQFF
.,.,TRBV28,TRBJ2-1,TGTGCCAGCAGTTTAGGGGAACAGGGCAATGAGCAGTTCTTC,CASSLGEQGNEQFF
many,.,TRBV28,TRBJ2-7,TGTGCCAGCAGTTTGGGCACGTCATACGAGCAGTACTTC,CASSLGTSYEQYF
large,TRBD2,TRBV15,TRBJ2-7,TGTGCCACCAGCAGAGCGGCGGGAGGGTCCTACGAGCAGTACTTC,CATSRAAGGSYEQYF
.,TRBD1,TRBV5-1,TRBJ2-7,TGCGCCAGCAGCCCCAGACAGGGGTCCTACGAGCAGTACTTC,CASSPRQGSYEQYF